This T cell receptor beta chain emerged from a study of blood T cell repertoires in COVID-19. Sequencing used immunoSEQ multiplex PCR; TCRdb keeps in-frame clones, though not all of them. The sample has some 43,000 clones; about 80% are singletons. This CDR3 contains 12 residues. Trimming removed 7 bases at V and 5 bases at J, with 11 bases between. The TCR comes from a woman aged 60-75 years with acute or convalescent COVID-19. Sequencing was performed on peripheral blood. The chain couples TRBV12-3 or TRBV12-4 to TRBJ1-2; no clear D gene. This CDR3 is CASTEDGYGYTF. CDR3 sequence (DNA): TGTGCCAGCACCGAAGACGGGTATGGCTACACCTTC.